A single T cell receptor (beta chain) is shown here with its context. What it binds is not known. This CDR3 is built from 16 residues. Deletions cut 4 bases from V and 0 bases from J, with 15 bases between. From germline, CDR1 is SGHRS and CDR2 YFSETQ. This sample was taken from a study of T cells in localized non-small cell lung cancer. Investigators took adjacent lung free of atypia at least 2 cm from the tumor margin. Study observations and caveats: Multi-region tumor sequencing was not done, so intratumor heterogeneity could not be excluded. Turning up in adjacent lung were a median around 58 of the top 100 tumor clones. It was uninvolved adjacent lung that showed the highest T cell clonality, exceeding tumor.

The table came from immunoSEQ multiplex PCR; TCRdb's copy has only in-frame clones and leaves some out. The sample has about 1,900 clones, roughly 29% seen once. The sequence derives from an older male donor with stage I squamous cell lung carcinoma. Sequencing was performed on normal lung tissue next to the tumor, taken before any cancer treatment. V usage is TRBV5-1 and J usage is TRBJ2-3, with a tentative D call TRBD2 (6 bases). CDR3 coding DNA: TGCGCCAGCAGCGTAGGGGTGAGCGGGAGCACAGATACGCAGTATTTT. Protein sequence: CASSVGVSGSTDTQYF.